A single sample gave rise to the 5 T cell receptor beta chains below, sequenced in a study of somatic mutations in cytotoxic T cells in rheumatoid arthritis. Profiled with immunoSEQ multiplex PCR; TCRdb holds only in-frame clones, not every one. The table has under 30,000 clones, over 65% seen once. Sequencing was done on a sample of CD8+ T cells sorted from blood. These receptors originate from a woman between 18 and 29 years old in good health.

The chain couples TRBV15 to TRBJ1-1, with D maybe TRBD1 (5 bases). In germline, CDR1 is LNHNV, CDR2 YYDKDF (reference sequence). The CDR3 consists of 15 residues. Trimming pared 1 base from V and 1 base from J, leaving 10 bases between. The CDR3 coding sequence is TGTGCCACCAGCAGAGGGGCGGGGCAGAACACTGAAGCTTTCTTT. It codes for CATSRGAGQNTEAFF.

The gene calls are TRBV9 and TRBJ2-5, with TRBD2 identical over 14 bases. This CDR3 contains 17 residues. Per germline, CDR1 SGDLS and CDR2 YYNGEE. With 4 bases clipped from V and 4 bases from J, the junction kept 9 bases outside the gene matches. As DNA, the CDR3 is TGTGCCAGCAGCCCGACTAGCGGGGGGGCGGGTAGAGAGACCCAGTACTTC. Its translation is CASSPTSGGAGRETQYF.

The chain combines TRBV11-2 with TRBJ2-7, with 7 nucleotides matching TRBD1. J was trimmed by 0 bases and V by 5 bases; bases with no gene match: 10. Germline-derived CDR1 and CDR2 are SGHAT and FQNNGV. The CDR3 length is 16 residues. CDR3 residues: CASSKTGQALSYEQYF. The CDR3 DNA is TGTGCCAGCAGCAAAACCGGACAGGCCCTCTCCTACGAGCAGTACTTC. Full variable domain (missing parts from reference TRBV11-2 and TRBJ2-7): EAGVAQSPRYKIIEKRQSVAFWCNPISGHATLYWYQQILGQGPKLLIQFQNNGVVDDSQLPKDRFSAERLKGVDSTLKIQPAKLEDSAVYLCASSKTGQALSYEQYFGPGTRLTVT.

V usage is TRBV4-1 and J usage is TRBJ2-1; no definite D call. This CDR3 region has 15 residues. V was trimmed by 0 bases and J by 5 bases, leaving 11 bases between them. Germline assignment: CDR1 MGHRA and CDR2 YSYEKL. The CDR3 here is CASSQELPSNNEQFF. The CDR3 DNA reads TGCGCCAGCAGCCAAGAGTTACCTTCGAACAATGAGCAGTTCTTC.

CDR3 sequence: CASSLAPAGVEETQYF. The CDR3 nucleotides are TGTGCCAGCAGCTTAGCGCCGGCGGGAGTAGAAGAGACCCAGTACTTC. The rearrangement joins TRBV7-9 to TRBJ2-5; 7 nucleotides match TRBD2. The J segment lost 3 bases and the V segment lost 0 bases, leaving 7 bases of the junction unmatched. Germline assignment: CDR1 SEHNR and CDR2 FQNEAQ (reference sequence). CDR3 length: 16 residues.